Listed below are T cell receptor beta chains from one sample, sequenced in a study of cytomegalovirus exposure and HLA in healthy donors. Only in-frame clones appear in the TCRdb table, and some are missing; sequencing was by immunoSEQ multiplex PCR. The sample lists 100,000 or so clones, just under 80% occurring once. Source material: PBMCs. These receptors all stem from a male donor in good health and CMV-seronegative. Both conserved end residues are part of each CDR3. D genes are given only for firm matches. Not every row has a clone size; where given, it reads once, few, many or a size class.

abundance: .; v_gene: TRBV28; j_gene: TRBJ2-7; d_gene: .; CDR3aa: CASSPPGDYEQYF; CDR3nt: TGTGCCAGCAGCCCCCCGGGGGACTACGAGCAGTACTTC
abundance: .; v_gene: TRBV28; j_gene: TRBJ1-2; d_gene: TRBD1; CDR3aa: CASSGTGGNYGYTF; CDR3nt: TGTGCCAGCAGTGGGACAGGGGGGAACTATGGCTACACCTTC
abundance: .; v_gene: TRBV9; j_gene: TRBJ2-1; d_gene: .; CDR3aa: CASSVEGEGGSYNEQFF; CDR3nt: TGTGCCAGCAGCGTAGAAGGAGAGGGCGGTTCCTACAATGAGCAGTTCTTC
abundance: .; v_gene: TRBV11-3; j_gene: TRBJ2-3; d_gene: TRBD2; CDR3aa: CASSGRIWEGTDTQYF; CDR3nt: TGTGCCAGCAGCGGGCGAATATGGGAGGGTACGGATACGCAGTATTTT
abundance: .; v_gene: TRBV11-2; j_gene: TRBJ2-3; d_gene: TRBD2; CDR3aa: CASSLTVAGGPSTDTQYF; CDR3nt: TGTGCCAGCAGCTTAACGGTAGCGGGAGGGCCTAGCACAGATACGCAGTATTTT
abundance: .; v_gene: TRBV2; j_gene: TRBJ2-2; d_gene: .; CDR3aa: CASSSPGQDELFF; CDR3nt: TGTGCCAGCAGTTCTCCGGGACAAGACGAGCTGTTTTTT
abundance: .; v_gene: TRBV11-2; j_gene: TRBJ2-5; d_gene: TRBD2; CDR3aa: CASSPTSGQETQYF; CDR3nt: TGTGCCAGCAGCCCGACTAGCGGGCAAGAGACCCAGTACTTC
abundance: .; v_gene: TRBV7-2; j_gene: TRBJ1-1; d_gene: TRBD1; CDR3aa: CASSRQGNTEAFF; CDR3nt: TGTGCCAGCAGTAGACAGGGCAACACTGAAGCTTTCTTT
abundance: .; v_gene: TRBV27; j_gene: TRBJ1-5; d_gene: .; CDR3aa: CASSILGGSGGNQPQHF; CDR3nt: TGTGCCAGCAGTATCCTCGGGGGGTCAGGGGGCAATCAGCCCCAGCATTTT
abundance: .; v_gene: TRBV6-1; j_gene: TRBJ1-5; d_gene: .; CDR3aa: CASIRGGASNQPQHF; CDR3nt: TGTGCCAGCATCCGTGGGGGGGCCAGCAATCAGCCCCAGCATTTT
abundance: few; v_gene: TRBV2; j_gene: TRBJ1-4; d_gene: TRBD1; CDR3aa: CAGKTGPNEKLFF; CDR3nt: TGTGCCGGAAAGACAGGGCCTAATGAAAAACTGTTTTTT
abundance: .; v_gene: TRBV18; j_gene: TRBJ2-2; d_gene: .; CDR3aa: CASSPMGALSTGELFF; CDR3nt: TGTGCCAGCTCACCTATGGGGGCGCTGAGCACCGGGGAGCTGTTTTTT
abundance: few; v_gene: TRBV6-5; j_gene: TRBJ2-7; d_gene: .; CDR3aa: CASSPTRVGEQYF; CDR3nt: TGTGCCAGCAGTCCAACACGGGTTGGGGAGCAGTACTTC
abundance: medium-sized; v_gene: TRBV7-9; j_gene: TRBJ1-2; d_gene: TRBD1; CDR3aa: CASSPTPDRGGENYGYTF; CDR3nt: TGTGCCAGCAGCCCAACACCGGACAGGGGGGGAGAAAACTATGGCTACACCTTC
abundance: few; v_gene: TRBV7-2; j_gene: TRBJ1-1; d_gene: TRBD1; CDR3aa: CASSFGTGGSWAFF; CDR3nt: TGTGCCAGCAGCTTTGGGACAGGGGGGAGTTGGGCTTTCTTT
abundance: few; v_gene: TRBV10-3; j_gene: TRBJ1-2; d_gene: TRBD1; CDR3aa: CASSYIRTGGGNYGYTF; CDR3nt: TGTGCCAGCAGTTACATAAGGACAGGGGGCGGTAACTATGGCTACACCTTC
abundance: .; v_gene: TRBV5-1; j_gene: TRBJ2-7; d_gene: TRBD1; CDR3aa: CASSLALGTAAYEQYF; CDR3nt: TGCGCCAGCAGCTTGGCCCTTGGGACAGCAGCCTACGAGCAGTACTTC
abundance: .; v_gene: TRBV5-8; j_gene: TRBJ2-3; d_gene: .; CDR3aa: CASSLSGFTDTQYF; CDR3nt: TGTGCCAGCAGCTTGTCAGGGTTTACAGATACGCAGTATTTT
abundance: .; v_gene: TRBV19; j_gene: TRBJ2-5; d_gene: TRBD1; CDR3aa: CASSSLGQGYETQYF; CDR3nt: TGTGCCAGTAGTTCTCTTGGACAGGGGTATGAGACCCAGTACTTC
abundance: once; v_gene: TRBV7-2; j_gene: TRBJ1-6; d_gene: .; CDR3aa: CASSLEAVYNSPLHF; CDR3nt: TGTGCCAGCAGCTTAGAGGCGGTCTATAATTCACCCCTCCACTTT
abundance: .; v_gene: TRBV5-1; j_gene: TRBJ2-7; d_gene: .; CDR3aa: CASSSLAMGGTYEQYF; CDR3nt: TGCGCCAGCAGCTCCCTGGCGATGGGGGGAACCTACGAGCAGTACTTC
abundance: once; v_gene: TRBV27; j_gene: TRBJ2-1; d_gene: TRBD2; CDR3aa: CASRLAGLHEQFF; CDR3nt: TGTGCCAGCAGACTAGCGGGGTTGCATGAGCAGTTCTTC
abundance: .; v_gene: TRBV6-5; j_gene: TRBJ1-2; d_gene: .; CDR3aa: CASSTEVYGYTF; CDR3nt: TGTGCCAGCAGCACAGAAGTTTATGGCTACACCTTC
abundance: .; v_gene: TRBV27; j_gene: TRBJ2-7; d_gene: TRBD1; CDR3aa: CASSDRDRANEQYF; CDR3nt: TGTGCCAGCAGTGACCGGGACAGGGCCAACGAGCAGTACTTC
abundance: .; v_gene: TRBV6-1; j_gene: TRBJ1-2; d_gene: .; CDR3aa: CASSGGTSHGYTF; CDR3nt: TGTGCCAGCAGTGGCGGGACGTCCCATGGCTACACCTTC
abundance: .; v_gene: TRBV7-6; j_gene: TRBJ2-2; d_gene: .; CDR3aa: CASSAGPLTGELFF; CDR3nt: TGTGCCAGCAGCGCGGGACCGCTCACCGGGGAGCTGTTTTTT
abundance: .; v_gene: TRBV27; j_gene: TRBJ1-5; d_gene: TRBD1; CDR3aa: CASSLQSGGQPQHF; CDR3nt: TGTGCCAGCAGTTTACAGTCAGGGGGTCAGCCCCAGCATTTT
abundance: .; v_gene: TRBV7-9; j_gene: TRBJ2-5; d_gene: .; CDR3aa: CASSPRWGGSETQYF; CDR3nt: TGTGCCAGCAGCCCTAGGTGGGGAGGCTCTGAGACCCAGTACTTC
abundance: .; v_gene: TRBV27; j_gene: TRBJ2-7; d_gene: .; CDR3aa: CASSTVQDSYEQYF; CDR3nt: TGTGCCAGCAGTACTGTACAGGACTCCTACGAGCAGTACTTC
abundance: .; v_gene: TRBV2; j_gene: TRBJ2-5; d_gene: .; CDR3aa: CASSFSDSQETQYF; CDR3nt: TGTGCCAGCAGCTTTTCGGACTCCCAAGAGACCCAGTACTTC
abundance: .; v_gene: TRBV28; j_gene: TRBJ1-2; d_gene: .; CDR3aa: CASSFLFSNSYGYTF; CDR3nt: TGTGCCAGCAGTTTTCTGTTTTCCAACAGCTATGGCTACACCTTC
abundance: .; v_gene: TRBV5-4; j_gene: TRBJ1-2; d_gene: TRBD1; CDR3aa: CASSVQGVPLGGYTF; CDR3nt: TGTGCCAGCAGCGTTCAGGGGGTACCCCTAGGAGGCTACACCTTC
abundance: .; v_gene: TRBV5-5; j_gene: TRBJ1-1; d_gene: .; CDR3aa: CASSIHRVAAGTEAFF; CDR3nt: TGTGCCAGCAGCATCCACAGGGTCGCTGCGGGTACTGAAGCTTTCTTT
abundance: .; v_gene: TRBV25-1; j_gene: TRBJ1-1; d_gene: TRBD1; CDR3aa: CASSGNRGHTEAFF; CDR3nt: TGTGCCAGCAGTGGGAACAGGGGGCACACTGAAGCTTTCTTT
abundance: .; v_gene: TRBV18; j_gene: TRBJ2-4; d_gene: TRBD2; CDR3aa: CASSPPSSGGSKNIQYF; CDR3nt: TGTGCCAGCTCACCACCTAGTAGCGGGGGTTCCAAAAACATTCAGTACTTC
abundance: .; v_gene: TRBV19; j_gene: TRBJ2-1; d_gene: TRBD2; CDR3aa: CASSTGLAAGGEQFF; CDR3nt: TGTGCCAGTAGTACGGGACTAGCGGCCGGGGGTGAGCAGTTCTTC
abundance: .; v_gene: TRBV10-3; j_gene: TRBJ2-5; d_gene: TRBD2; CDR3aa: CAISKQGPGTSGTNQETQYF; CDR3nt: TGTGCCATCAGTAAACAGGGGCCCGGGACTAGCGGGACCAACCAAGAGACCCAGTACTTC
abundance: .; v_gene: TRBV7-9; j_gene: TRBJ1-2; d_gene: .; CDR3aa: CASSLDTERDGYTF; CDR3nt: TGTGCCAGCAGCTTAGACACAGAACGCGATGGCTACACCTTC
abundance: .; v_gene: TRBV7-9; j_gene: TRBJ2-7; d_gene: TRBD2; CDR3aa: CSSSLLAGPFYEQYF; CDR3nt: TGTTCCAGCAGCTTACTAGCGGGACCCTTTTACGAGCAGTACTTC
abundance: few; v_gene: TRBV19; j_gene: TRBJ2-1; d_gene: .; CDR3aa: CASSIAGRGNNEQFF; CDR3nt: TGTGCCAGTAGTATAGCGGGGAGAGGGAACAATGAGCAGTTCTTC
abundance: .; v_gene: TRBV15; j_gene: TRBJ1-1; d_gene: TRBD1; CDR3aa: CATSRGARDSKNTEAFF; CDR3nt: TGTGCCACCAGCAGAGGCGCCCGGGACAGCAAAAACACTGAAGCTTTCTTT
abundance: few; v_gene: TRBV6-6; j_gene: TRBJ1-1; d_gene: .; CDR3aa: CASSLPGVRRTEAFF; CDR3nt: TGTGCCAGCAGTCTCCCCGGGGTCCGACGGACTGAAGCTTTCTTT
abundance: .; v_gene: TRBV30; j_gene: TRBJ1-1; d_gene: TRBD1; CDR3aa: CAWTGGWTEAFF; CDR3nt: TGTGCCTGGACAGGGGGTTGGACTGAAGCTTTCTTT
abundance: .; v_gene: TRBV5-6; j_gene: TRBJ1-2; d_gene: .; CDR3aa: CASSSLGARGYTF; CDR3nt: TGTGCCAGCAGCTCCCTAGGGGCGCGAGGCTACACCTTC
abundance: .; v_gene: TRBV28; j_gene: TRBJ1-5; d_gene: .; CDR3aa: CASSWRLGNQPQHF; CDR3nt: TGTGCCAGCAGTTGGCGGCTTGGCAATCAGCCCCAGCATTTT
abundance: once; v_gene: TRBV10-3; j_gene: TRBJ2-2; d_gene: .; CDR3aa: CAIKDGGANTGELFF; CDR3nt: TGTGCCATCAAAGACGGCGGGGCGAACACCGGGGAGCTGTTTTTT
abundance: .; v_gene: TRBV27; j_gene: TRBJ2-3; d_gene: .; CDR3aa: CASSFYGIGDTQYF; CDR3nt: TGTGCCAGCAGTTTTTATGGCATCGGGGATACGCAGTATTTT
abundance: .; v_gene: TRBV7-6; j_gene: TRBJ2-3; d_gene: TRBD2; CDR3aa: CASSLGSGSRGTDTQYF; CDR3nt: TGTGCCAGCAGCTTAGGAAGCGGGAGTAGGGGCACAGATACGCAGTATTTT